One sample yielded the 7 T cell receptor beta chains listed below, sequenced in a study of CD4 T cell repertoires in COVID-19. The assay was immunoSEQ multiplex PCR, and TCRdb's table has in-frame clones only and misses some. The data hold approximately 22,000 clones, with around 86% observed a single time. Sequencing was done directly on freshly isolated, uncultured memory T cells. Sample: central memory CD4+ T cells from blood, taken before the COVID-19 pandemic. Receptors originate from a human donor who had COVID-19.

This rearrangement joins TRBV5-1 to TRBJ2-7; the D gene is possibly TRBD1 (6 bases). This CDR3 contains 15 residues. Germline assignment: CDR1 SGHRS and CDR2 YFSETQ. V gave up 0 bases and J gave up 2 bases, with 12 bases separating them. CDR3 DNA: TGCGCCAGCAGCTTGGAGGCAGGGGATACCTACGAGCAGTACTTC. Translated: CASSLEAGDTYEQYF.

The sample holds one count of this clone. The V gene is TRBV27, the J gene TRBJ2-7; possibly TRBD2 for D (7 bases). The CDR3 is made up of 15 amino acids. CDR1 and CDR2 from the germline V gene are MNHEY and SMNVEV (reference sequence). V lost 5 bases and J lost 2, with 16 bases in between. The CDR3 coding sequence is TGTGCCAGCAGTCCTACAGGGAGGGGCCCCTACGAGCAGTACTTC. Translating it yields CASSPTGRGPYEQYF.

This chain joins TRBV28 and TRBJ2-7; weak D call: TRBD1 (6 bases). The CDR3 length is 16 residues. Germline V CDR1 and CDR2: MDHEN, SYDVKM. V lost 7 bases to trimming and J lost 6 bases, with 25 bases between them. CDR3 sequence (DNA): TGTGCCAGCACTACCCCGACAGGCGAGGTTTCGTCCGAGCAGTACTTC. Its translation is CASTTPTGEVSSEQYF.

V is TRBV11-3 and J is TRBJ2-3; 11 nucleotides line up with TRBD2. Trimming at V came to 5 bases and at J to 3 bases, leaving 10 bases not matched to a gene. The CDR3 consists of 17 residues. The germline V gene encodes CDR1 SGHNT and CDR2 YENEEA. The CDR3 nucleotides read TGTGCCAGCAGCCCTGGGACTAGCGGAGAGGGGACAGATACGCAGTATTTT. It is translated as CASSPGTSGEGTDTQYF. Full variable domain (rest looked up from reference TRBV11-3 and TRBJ2-3): EAGVVQSPRYKIIEKKQPVAFWCNPISGHNTLYWYLQNLGQGPELLIRYENEEAVDDSQLPKDRFSAERLKGVDSTLKIQPAELGDSAVYLCASSPGTSGEGTDTQYFGPGTRLTVL.

This clone was seen a handful of times. The chain joins TRBV28 to TRBJ1-2; the D gene is possibly TRBD1 (6 bases). Trimming stripped 8 bases from V and 4 bases from J, with 11 bases between. This CDR3 has 12 amino acids. The germline gives CDR1 MDHEN, CDR2 SYDVKM. CDR3 sequence reads: CASQSDSYGYTF. The CDR3 DNA is TGTGCCAGCCAGTCGGACAGCTATGGCTACACCTTC.

CDR3 DNA: TGTGCCAGCAGTTACCCGGTGGGAGGAACCGAAAAACTGTTTTTT. It encodes CASSYPVGGTEKLFF. V gene TRBV6-6 combines with J gene TRBJ1-4; unclear D gene. Per the germline V gene, CDR1 is MNHNY and CDR2 is SVGAGI (reference sequence). CDR3 length: 15 residues. Trimming stripped 2 bases from V and 8 bases from J, with 15 bases between.

The rearrangement links TRBV6-4 to TRBJ1-2; 10 nucleotides match TRBD1. Germline-derived CDR1 and CDR2 are MRHNA and SNTAGT. The length of the CDR3 is 15 residues. The V and J ends lost 3 bases and 8 bases, in that order; junction bases with no gene match: 9. The CDR3 nucleotides are TGTGCCAGCAGTGAAGGGGCCGGGACAGGGGAGGGCTACACCTTC. Protein product: CASSEGAGTGEGYTF.